This T cell receptor (beta chain) emerged from a study of cytomegalovirus exposure and HLA in healthy donors. About the study: Among the roughly 400 genotyped donors, about 81% were placed in the Caucasian-associated ancestry cluster. General observations from the study: Presence/absence analyses rested on an assumption that sequencing depth was roughly uniform across donors. TCR beta sequences reportedly predicted most subjects' HLA-A and HLA-B alleles accurately. Reported results showed that the classifier diagnosed cytomegalovirus status with high specificity and sensitivity.

Amplification used 60 Vbeta primers and 13 Jbeta primers. Here immunoSEQ multiplex PCR was the method, and the copy in TCRdb shows in-frame clones only, minus some. The table shows about 34,000 clones, with over 60% occurring only once. For this clone: The antigen is undetermined.

The germline gives CDR1 MDHEN, CDR2 SYDVKM. The V and J ends lost 5 bases and 3 bases, in that order; junction bases with no gene match: 6. The CDR3 loop spans 15 amino acids. This chain uses TRBV28 with TRBJ2-7; the match to TRBD1 covers 11 bases. The receptor's source is a man aged 35 to 55 in good health and CMV-seropositive. Sequencing was carried out using PBMCs. CDR3 sequence (DNA): TGTGCCAGCAGTCCGGCCGGGACAGGGGGCTACGAGCAGTACTTC. Protein: CASSPAGTGGYEQYF.